This entry is about one TCR beta chain. There is no known antigen for this receptor. No qualities accompany the bases; no much larger clone lies one base away. Library preparation used the immunoSEQ multiplex PCR assay. The multiplex PCR relied on a mix of 60 forward primers for TCR Vbeta segments and 13 reverse primers for TCR Jbeta segments. Amplification of the CDR3 region of rearranged TCR beta genes was performed with a multiplex PCR assay on genomic DNA. The amplified TCR beta libraries were sequenced on the Illumina HiSeq System as 87-base-pair reads. The original methods were these. A later analysis counted tens of millions of unique TCR beta chains across the 500 to 850 repertoires, and roughly 11 million of these chains were shared by at least two donors. Raw reads were error-corrected and collapsed into unique sequences with a nearest-neighbor algorithm that merged closely related sequences to remove PCR and sequencing errors. V, D and J gene segments were assigned by aligning CDR3 sequences to IMGT reference sequences. For a sequence to be retained, at least a six-nucleotide match to both a V gene segment and a J gene segment was required. A rearrangement counted as productive if the CDR3 had no stop codons and remained in frame with V and J, and every other rearrangement counted as non-productive. Following IMGT convention, CDR3 was defined as the stretch from the second conserved V-encoded cysteine up to the conserved J-encoded phenylalanine. Sequences without an unambiguous match to a single V gene segment were excluded from the earlier analysis of approximately 560 of the donors. An earlier analysis of a few hundred of the donors called V segments functional above 56.7% productive rearrangements and segregating when the between-donor standard deviation exceeded 5%. A statistical classification framework was developed to diagnose cytomegalovirus status using the catalog of TCR beta chain sequences. A later analysis assigned V and J genes by comparing TCR nucleotide sequences with IMGT/GENE-DB human TR gene sequences. In a later analysis, CDR3 sequences and most-parsimonious VDJ recombination scenarios were assigned using the TCRdist pipeline. In a later analysis, every TCR beta chain was defined by the combination of its CDR3 amino acid sequence and its V-gene family, and reads without a unique V-gene family were dropped. In a later analysis, nearly 600 highly shared, low-generation-probability nucleotide sequences were removed to address suspected cross-contamination and a sequencing artifact. For each public chain, a later analysis derived a clonal expansion index from normalized ranks of inferred template counts within each repertoire. A later analysis computed generation probabilities with a VDJ recombination model fitted to out-of-frame rearrangements, and checked the results against IGoR. In a later analysis, hypergeometric tests were used to score TCR-TCR, TCR-HLA and TCR-CMV co-occurrence, with a repertoire-size bias correction applied to TCR pairs. False discovery rates were estimated in a later analysis by permuting HLA or CMV assignments 20 times. In a later analysis, co-occurring TCRs were grouped with DBSCAN, and TCRdist sequence similarity was added when clustering was performed within HLA-allele-positive subsets. Repertoires with fewer than 30,000 or more than 120,000 public chains were left out of co-occurrence clustering, as were four to six repertoires with anomalous nucleotide sharing. Sourced from immuneACCESS, this table was stored by TCRdb with only in-frame sequences that have V and J called. A share of the clones is absent; for the studies checked, an unresolved V gene accounts for under half, and the remainder has no known explanation. D and trimming were read from the DNA, whereas the V and J calls and clone size are those reported in that table. In all, the sample holds about 91,000 clones, and around nine tenths of those were seen once. Jointly, the top ten make up approximately 9.2% of the sample.

The sample comes from a study of cytomegalovirus exposure and HLA in healthy donors (dated by TCRdb to the late 2010s). Regarding the complete study: An earlier analysis of some 600 of the donors reported 276 Gb of sequence data and around 100 million unique TCR beta sequences obtained from approximately 180 million T cells. An early release that covered roughly 600 HLA-typed donors contained approximately 300 gigabases of sequencing data and 65 million to 100 million unique TCR sequences. Of the roughly 410 genotyped donors, 81% were placed in the genetic ancestry cluster associated with self-reported Caucasian donors. The number of donors typed differed by locus, with roughly 629-640 for A, B, C, DRB1 and DQB1, roughly 520 for DQA1, 600 to 610 for DPA1, and 450 to 480 for DPB1. All discovery cohort repertoires had been generated using a single sequencing platform. On average, about 200,000 unique TCR beta nucleotide sequences were sequenced per donor among several hundred genotyped donors of the cohort, with about 17% of those sequences being non-productive. Donor age, sex, ethnicity and CMV serostatus were compiled together with the repertoire data. HLA typing included class I and class II loci at four-digit resolution. Rather than using new phenotypic data, the later analysis identified candidate immune exposures from TCR beta sequences and from how often those sequences occurred across donors. In an earlier analysis of 500 to 650 of the donors, high-throughput TCR beta sequencing was used to judge whether each TCR beta V gene segment behaved as functional or pseudogenic. High-throughput TCR immunosequencing, statistical association of individual TCRs with disease status, and machine learning were combined to predict cytomegalovirus infection status. Besides the first cohort of more than 650 subjects, a separate validation cohort made up of 120 different subjects was used. Because of strong linkage in the cohort, roughly five DR-DQ haplotypes were treated as single units for association and clustering. Genome-wide SNP genotypes for about three fifths of the roughly 670 donors were used in a later genetic analysis, which treated that subset as a discovery cohort. The study profiled the T cell repertoires of 666 subjects by immunosequencing and related them to cytomegalovirus serostatus. The study was designed to test whether signatures of past pathogen exposure could be identified by cataloging public T cell receptors. A later analysis re-examined previously published TCR beta repertoires from about 700 donors and added high-resolution HLA genotyping to investigate patterns of TCR occurrence.

What the study reported, not specific to this receptor: According to a later analysis, TCR association rates differed among HLA loci, with DRB1 alleles showing the most associated TCRs and HLA-C alleles showing the fewest. Because the 87-base-pair reads could not distinguish some IMGT-functional V segments, including TRBV6-2 and TRBV6-3, those segments were excluded. The sequencing pipeline was judged likely to have produced a cluster of highly shared sequence variants as a technical artifact. In a later genetic analysis, a missense DCLRE1C variant was associated with V-gene and J-gene trimming of TCR beta chains, and the association was replicated in an independent cohort. Three of the identified cytomegalovirus-associated TCR beta chains were confirmed in vitro to be specific for cytomegalovirus antigens. A further reported finding was that TCR beta sequences accurately predicted the HLA-A and HLA-B alleles for most subjects in the first cohort. In the study, 164 TCR beta chains were listed as associated with cytomegalovirus. For the cohort, immune exposure information was limited to CMV serostatus. The earlier analysis of about 600 of the donors excluded 15 to 20 rarely observed V segments, including chromosome 9 orphons, because counts were too low. When HLA alleles, especially DR and DQ, strongly co-occurred, TCR associations were difficult to assign to individual alleles. Sequencing depth was assumed to be roughly uniform across donors in the presence/absence analyses, though that assumption may not hold. In a later analysis, most CMV-associated TCR beta chains were found to appear HLA-restricted, with HLA associations seemingly driven largely by CMV exposure. In an earlier analysis of 587 of the donors, most TCR beta V segments were observed in productive rearrangements about 87% or about 30% of the time, broadly matching IMGT annotations. A later analysis found that HLA-associated TCR beta chains were more clonally expanded and had lower generation probabilities than equally common non-associated chains. A later genetic analysis reported fewer N-insertions in productive TCRs among donors in an Asian-associated ancestry cluster than the approximately 700-donor mean. Correlated functional status among segregating V segments might reflect linkage disequilibrium, but an unknown experimental factor could not be ruled out. The authors suggested that the approach could potentially be generalized to other disease states and immunological phenotypes. Across donors, most TCR sequences were observed very rarely, whereas some public TCRs were present in many individuals. In a later analysis, around 17,000 TCR beta sequences were associated with specific HLA alleles at a false discovery rate of 0.05. In a later analysis, several top co-occurrence clusters were reported to appear linked to parvovirus B19, influenza, CMV and Epstein-Barr virus. Because HLA typing was missing for some donors at each locus, association tests included only the typed subset. Only TCR beta chains were sequenced in this cohort, and the absence of alpha or paired-chain data limited detectable features. In both the original and validation cohorts, the classifier was reported to diagnose cytomegalovirus status with high specificity and sensitivity.

The cohort comprised some 730 healthy bone marrow donors. All cohort members were sampled while nominally healthy, although unrecorded immune exposures were likely present. The donor tested CMV seropositive and was one of the 289 seropositive cohort members. A peripheral blood sample was provided by each donor, and peripheral blood mononuclear cells were used for TCR beta sequencing. The Qiagen DNeasy Blood Extraction Kit was used to extract genomic DNA from the blood cell samples. At the junction V is shortened by 1 base and J by 4 bases, with 9 bases in between. The CDR3, cysteine through phenylalanine, is 14 amino acids long. The only DNA kept is the CDR3, 42 bases in frame from the first base. According to the germline V gene, CDR1 reads SGDLS and CDR2 reads YYNGEE.

The sequence was obtained from a man aged 25 to 40 in good health and CMV-seropositive. This chain joins TRBV9 to TRBJ2-1; a weak D assignment points to TRBD2 (5 bases agree). The source material was PBMCs. The DNA reads TGTGCCAGCAGCGTAAATACGGGATACAATGAGCAGTTCTTC. It translates to CASSVNTGYNEQFF.